This T cell receptor beta chain is from a study of T cell responses to AZD1222 COVID-19 vaccine. Study-level points and caveats: Increased Spike-specific TCR breadth and depth were observed after two AZD1222 doses. Seropositivity was recorded at baseline in only a handful of AZD1222 recipients.

Method: immunoSEQ multiplex PCR; TCRdb's copy keeps in-frame clones and lacks some. This table has 100,000 or so clones, around 90% appearing once. Points on this clone: Its antigen is still unknown.

V was clipped by 8 bases and J by 2 bases; unmatched bases: 3. The CDR3 loop spans 13 amino acids. The chain combines TRBV12-3 or TRBV12-4 with TRBJ2-7; 10 positions agree with TRBD1. This clonotype was obtained from an adult who received the AZD1222 COVID-19 vaccine. The source material was peripheral blood, sampled 28 days after the second AZD1222 dose. CDR3 DNA: TGTGCCAGCTCGGGACAGGGGACCTACGAGCAGTACTTC. The encoded protein is CASSGQGTYEQYF.